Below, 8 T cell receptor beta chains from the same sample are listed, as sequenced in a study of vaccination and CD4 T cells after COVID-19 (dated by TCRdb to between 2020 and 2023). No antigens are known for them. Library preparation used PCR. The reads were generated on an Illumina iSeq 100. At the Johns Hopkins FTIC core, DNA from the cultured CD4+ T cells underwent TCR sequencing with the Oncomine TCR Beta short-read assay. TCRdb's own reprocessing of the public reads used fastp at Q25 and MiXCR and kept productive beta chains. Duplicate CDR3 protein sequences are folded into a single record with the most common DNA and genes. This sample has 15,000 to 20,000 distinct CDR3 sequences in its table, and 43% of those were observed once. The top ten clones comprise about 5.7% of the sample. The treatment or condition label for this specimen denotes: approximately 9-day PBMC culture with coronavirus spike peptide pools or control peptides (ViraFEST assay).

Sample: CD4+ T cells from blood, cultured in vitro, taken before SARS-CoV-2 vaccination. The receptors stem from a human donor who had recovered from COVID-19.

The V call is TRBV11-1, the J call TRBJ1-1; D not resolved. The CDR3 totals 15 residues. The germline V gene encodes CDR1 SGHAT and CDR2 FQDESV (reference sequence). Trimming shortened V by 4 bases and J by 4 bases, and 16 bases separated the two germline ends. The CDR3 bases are TGTGCCAGCAGCTCGCGAACGAGGGTGGGCACTGAAGCTTTCTTT. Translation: CASSSRTRVGTEAFF.

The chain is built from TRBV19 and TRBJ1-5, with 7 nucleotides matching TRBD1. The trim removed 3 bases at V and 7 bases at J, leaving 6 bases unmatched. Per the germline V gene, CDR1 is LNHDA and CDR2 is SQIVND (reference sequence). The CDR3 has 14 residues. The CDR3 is CASSIDRAGQPQHF. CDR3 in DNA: TGTGCCAGTAGTATCGACAGGGCTGGACAGCCCCAGCATTTT.

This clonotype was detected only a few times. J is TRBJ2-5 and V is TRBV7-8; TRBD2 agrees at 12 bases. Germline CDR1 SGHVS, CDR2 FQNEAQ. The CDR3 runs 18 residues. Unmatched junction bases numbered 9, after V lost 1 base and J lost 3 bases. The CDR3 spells CASSLGRLAGGGEETQYF. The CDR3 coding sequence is TGTGCCAGCAGCTTAGGCAGGCTAGCGGGGGGGGGTGAAGAGACCCAGTACTTC.

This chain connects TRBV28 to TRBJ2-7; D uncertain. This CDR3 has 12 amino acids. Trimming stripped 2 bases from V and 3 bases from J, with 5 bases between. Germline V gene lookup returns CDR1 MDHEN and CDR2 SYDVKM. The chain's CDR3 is CASSLGYYEQYF. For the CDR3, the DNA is TGTGCCAGCAGTTTAGGGTACTACGAGCAGTACTTC.

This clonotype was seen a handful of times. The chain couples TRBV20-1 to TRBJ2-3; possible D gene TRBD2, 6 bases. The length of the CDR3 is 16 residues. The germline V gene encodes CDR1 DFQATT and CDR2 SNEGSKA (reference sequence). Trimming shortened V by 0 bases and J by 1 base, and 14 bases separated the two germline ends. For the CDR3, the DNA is TGCAGTGCTAGAGATATACGGCGGGGAGGCACAGATACGCAGTATTTT. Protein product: CSARDIRRGGTDTQYF.

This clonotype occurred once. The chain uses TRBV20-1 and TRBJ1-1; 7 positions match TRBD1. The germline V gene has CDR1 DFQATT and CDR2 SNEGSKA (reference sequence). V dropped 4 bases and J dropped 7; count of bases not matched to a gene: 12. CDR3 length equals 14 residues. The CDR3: CSATPRTGELEAFF. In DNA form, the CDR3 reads TGCAGTGCTACCCCGAGAACAGGGGAACTTGAAGCTTTCTTT.

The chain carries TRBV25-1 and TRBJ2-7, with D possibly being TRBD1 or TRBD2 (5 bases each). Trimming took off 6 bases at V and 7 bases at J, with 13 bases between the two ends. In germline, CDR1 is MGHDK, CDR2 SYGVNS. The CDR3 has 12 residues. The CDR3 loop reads CASRGPTREQYF. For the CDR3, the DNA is TGTGCCAGCAGGGGACCGACGAGGGAGCAGTACTTC.

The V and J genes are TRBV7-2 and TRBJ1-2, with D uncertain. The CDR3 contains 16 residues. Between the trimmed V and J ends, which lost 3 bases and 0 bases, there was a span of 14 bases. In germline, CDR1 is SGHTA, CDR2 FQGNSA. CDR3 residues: CASSFSQTLTNYGYTF. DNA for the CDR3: TGTGCCAGCAGCTTCTCCCAGACCTTAACTAACTATGGCTACACCTTC.